The present entry profiles one T cell receptor (beta chain) with its context. The data stem from a study of blood T cell repertoires in COVID-19. The table came from immunoSEQ multiplex PCR; TCRdb's copy has only in-frame clones and leaves some out. The sample lists 160,000 or so clones, about four fifths occurring once. The CDR3 is made up of 15 amino acids. Sequencing was done on a sample of peripheral blood. This chain joins TRBV21-1 and TRBJ2-2; the table's D call TRBD1 went unverified against the DNA. TRBV21-1 counts as a pseudogene. This clonotype was obtained from a man aged 55 to 69 with acute or convalescent COVID-19. Here the CDR3 reads CASSKERQGTGELFF. CDR3 sequence (DNA): TGTGCCAGCAGCAAAGAGCGACAGGGGACCGGGGAGCTGTTTTTT.